The source of this T cell receptor (beta chain) is a study of cytomegalovirus exposure and HLA in healthy donors. Study-wide background: Some 80 million unique TCRs from HLA-typed donors were held in an early data release.

CDR1 SGHVS and CDR2 FQNEAQ come from the germline V gene. J was trimmed by 4 bases and V by 5 bases; bases with no gene match: 7. CDR3 length: 14 residues. Primers included in the PCR were 60 Vbeta and 13 Jbeta primers. This table comes from immunoSEQ multiplex PCR, and its TCRdb copy is limited to in-frame clones, with some not included. The table shows under 130,000 clones, with roughly three fifths occurring only once. The chain employs TRBV7-8 and TRBJ1-2; 7 bases match TRBD1. Sequencing was performed on PBMCs. The sequence came from a young man in good health and CMV-seropositive. The CDR3 spells CASSDGQALYGYTF. The CDR3 region has the DNA TGTGCCAGCAGCGATGGACAGGCGCTCTATGGCTACACCTTC.